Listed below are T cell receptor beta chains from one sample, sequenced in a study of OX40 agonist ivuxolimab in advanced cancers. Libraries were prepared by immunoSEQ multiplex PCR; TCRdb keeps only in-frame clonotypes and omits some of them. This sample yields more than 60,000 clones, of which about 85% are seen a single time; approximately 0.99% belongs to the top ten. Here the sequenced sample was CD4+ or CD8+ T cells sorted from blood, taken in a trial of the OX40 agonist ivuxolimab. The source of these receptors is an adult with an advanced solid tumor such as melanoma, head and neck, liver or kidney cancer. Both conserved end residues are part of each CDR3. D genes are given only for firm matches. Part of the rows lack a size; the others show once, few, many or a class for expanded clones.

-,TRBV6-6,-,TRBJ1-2,TGTGCCAGCAGCTCAGGGGAGGTGCAGAAGTACTACACCTTC,CASSSGEVQKYYTF
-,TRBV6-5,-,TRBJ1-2,TGTGCCAGCTTCCGGGGGAGGCCCTATGGCTACACCTTC,CASFRGRPYGYTF
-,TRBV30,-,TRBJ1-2,TGTGCCTGGAGTGTCGACCTGAGGGGGGCCGGGGGCTACACCTTC,CAWSVDLRGAGGYTF
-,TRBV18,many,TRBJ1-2,TGTGCCAGCTCACCAGGTGGTTGGGATGGCTACACCTTC,CASSPGGWDGYTF
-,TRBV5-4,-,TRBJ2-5,TGTGCCAGCAGCTTTGGTGGGGGAAGGTCGGGACAAGAGACCCAGTACTTC,CASSFGGGRSGQETQYF
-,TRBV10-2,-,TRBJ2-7,TGCGCCAGCAGTGAGTGGGAGGACCTCTACGAGCAGTACTTC,CASSEWEDLYEQYF
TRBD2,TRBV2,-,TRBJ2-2,TGTGCCAGCAGTGAAGTTTGGCTAGCGGGAGCCGGGGAGCTGTTTTTT,CASSEVWLAGAGELFF
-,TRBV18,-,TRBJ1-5,TGTGCCAGCTCACTGATCCCGGGACAAGGGGGCAATCAGCCCCAGCATTTT,CASSLIPGQGGNQPQHF
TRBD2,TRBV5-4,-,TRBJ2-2,TGTGCCAGCAGCTTTCTAGCGGGGGGGAACACCGGGGAGCTGTTTTTT,CASSFLAGGNTGELFF
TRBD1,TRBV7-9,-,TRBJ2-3,TGTGCCAGCAGCCCCGGGACAGGGACAGATACGCAGTATTTT,CASSPGTGTDTQYF
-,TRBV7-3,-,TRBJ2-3,TGTGCCAGCAGCTTACGGGCAGTTAGCACAGATACGCAGTATTTT,CASSLRAVSTDTQYF
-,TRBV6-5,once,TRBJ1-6,TGTGCCAGCAGTTACTCGGAGGGGGTCTATAATTCACCCCTCCACTTT,CASSYSEGVYNSPLHF
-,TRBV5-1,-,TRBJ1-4,TGCGCCAGCAGCTTGGTACCCGGGCCTAATGAAAAACTGTTTTTT,CASSLVPGPNEKLFF
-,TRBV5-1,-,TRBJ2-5,TGCGCCAGCAGCATGGAAGAGACCCAGTACTTC,CASSMEETQYF
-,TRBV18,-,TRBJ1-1,TGTGCCAGCTCACCACCCGTTACGGATAAACCCGAGGAGATGAACACTGAAGCTTTCTTT,CASSPPVTDKPEEMNTEAFF
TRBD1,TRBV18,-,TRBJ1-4,TGTGCCAGCTCACGGGGGACAGTTGCAACTAATGAAAAACTGTTTTTT,CASSRGTVATNEKLFF
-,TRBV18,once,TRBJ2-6,TGTGCCAGCTCCCAGACAGGGACTGCTGGGGCCAACGTCCTGACTTTC,CASSQTGTAGANVLTF
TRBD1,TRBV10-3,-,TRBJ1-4,TGTGCCATCAGTGATGGACAGGGTCGCGAAAAACTGTTTTTT,CAISDGQGREKLFF
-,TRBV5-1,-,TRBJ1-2,TGCGCCAGCAGCTTGGGGCAGTTGAATTATGGCTACACCTTC,CASSLGQLNYGYTF
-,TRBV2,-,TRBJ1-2,TGTGCCAGCAGTGAGGATGGAAGGGCTGACTATGGCTACACCTTC,CASSEDGRADYGYTF
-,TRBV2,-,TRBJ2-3,TGTGCCAGCAGTGCCCGACAGGGCACAGATACGCAGTATTTT,CASSARQGTDTQYF
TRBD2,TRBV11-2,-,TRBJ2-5,TGTGCCAGCAGCTCTACTAGCGGGGTTCAAGAGACCCAGTACTTC,CASSSTSGVQETQYF
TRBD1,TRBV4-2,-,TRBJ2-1,TGTGCCAGCAGCCATCCGGCAGGGGGAATGTTCTTC,CASSHPAGGMFF
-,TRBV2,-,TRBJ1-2,TGTGCCAGCGGGACAACTTCTAACTATGGCTACACCTTC,CASGTTSNYGYTF
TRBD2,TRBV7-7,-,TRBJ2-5,TGTGCCAGCAGCTTAGGAGGCGGTAGCGGGAGGAGGGAGACCCAGTACTTC,CASSLGGGSGRRETQYF
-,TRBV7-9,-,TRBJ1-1,TGTGCCAGCAGCTTCTGGGGGAACACTGAAGCTTTCTTT,CASSFWGNTEAFF
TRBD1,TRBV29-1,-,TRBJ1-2,TGCAGCGTGAACCTACAGGGGAATGGCTACACCTTC,CSVNLQGNGYTF
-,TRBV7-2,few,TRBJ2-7,TGTGCCAGCAGCTTGGGCCTGCACTCCTACGAGCAGTACTTC,CASSLGLHSYEQYF
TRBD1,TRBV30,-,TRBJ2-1,TGTGCCTGGGACAGGGGAATCAATGAGCAGTTCTTC,CAWDRGINEQFF
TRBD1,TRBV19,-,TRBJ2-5,TGTGCCAGTAGTATAAGTTTAGGACAGGGGGCGAGCGGAGAGACCCAGTACTTC,CASSISLGQGASGETQYF
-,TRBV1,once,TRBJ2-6,TGCACCAGCTTTCCGGGCTCTGGGGCCAACGTCCTGACTTTC,CTSFPGSGANVLTF
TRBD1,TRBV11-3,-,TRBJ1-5,TGTGCCAGCAGCTGGACAGGGGATCAGCCCCAGCATTTT,CASSWTGDQPQHF
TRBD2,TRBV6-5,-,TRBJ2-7,TGTGCCAGCGGGAGCCCCGGGACTAGCGGGGTCGAGCAGTACTTC,CASGSPGTSGVEQYF
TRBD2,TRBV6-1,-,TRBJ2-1,TGTGCCAGCGACCCCGGGACTAGGAGGTCTGAGCAGTTCTTC,CASDPGTRRSEQFF
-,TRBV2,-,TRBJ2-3,TGTGCCAGCCACCCCTTCGGACTCGATACGCAGTATTTT,CASHPFGLDTQYF
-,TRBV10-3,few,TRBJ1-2,TGTGCCATCAGTGAGTCTAAGAATGGCTACACCTTC,CAISESKNGYTF
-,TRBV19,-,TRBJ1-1,TGTGCCAGCAGGGGTGATAAGATCACTGAAGCTTTCTTT,CASRGDKITEAFF
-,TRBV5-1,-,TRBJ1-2,TGCGCCAGCACCGAGGAGGGGAACTATGGCTACACCTTC,CASTEEGNYGYTF
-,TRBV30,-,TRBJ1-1,TGTGCCTGGACCCGGGCGCGTACACCGGGACGGAGCAACACTGAAGCTTTCTTT,CAWTRARTPGRSNTEAFF
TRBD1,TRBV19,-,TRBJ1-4,TGTGCCAGTAGTCGGGACAGAGGACCAGAAAAACTGTTTTTT,CASSRDRGPEKLFF